This T cell receptor (beta chain) comes out of a study of T-cell reconstitution after alpha-beta-depleted transplantation in children. Library preparation (for TCRbeta) was performed with unique molecular identifiers. One entry per CDR3 protein results from TCRdb running MiXCR on the PCR reads. The sample includes hundreds of thousands of distinct CDR3 sequences, around 14% of them seen just once. Broader study findings: The high TCRbeta diversity at day 60 in some patients came from surviving recipient T cells and thymic progenitors. Several hundred graft clones that had expanded were reportedly the source of alpha-beta T cells about two months after transplant. One year post-transplant, T-cell counts and diversity were largely derived from T cells produced anew.

To note about this clonotype: Its specificity is unknown.

The germline gives CDR1 SGHTA, CDR2 FQGNSA. The CDR3 covers 14 residues. V lost 3 bases, J lost 0 bases, and 9 bases lay in between. The TCR comes from a girl aged 2-15 years with congenital amegakaryocytic thrombocytopenia, due to receive a stem cell transplant. V gene TRBV7-2 combines with J gene TRBJ2-7; D not certain. Material: PBMCs, obtained before TCRalphabeta/CD19-depleted stem cell transplant. CDR3 amino acids: CASSFPGNSYEQYF. The CDR3 DNA sequence: TGTGCCAGCAGCTTCCCTGGAAACTCCTACGAGCAGTACTTC.